This is a list of T cell receptor beta chains from one sample in a study of blood T cell repertoires in COVID-19. Profiled with immunoSEQ multiplex PCR; TCRdb holds only in-frame clones, not every one. The sample contains tens of thousands of clones, approximately 87% of which appear only once. Sequencing was carried out using peripheral blood. Receptors were obtained from a man aged 35 to 55 with COVID-19, enrolled during active disease. Both conserved end residues are part of each CDR3. The D gene is left open where the match is weak. Size tells how often a clone was seen (once, few, many) or the class of an expanded clone, and some rows leave it out.

TRBV6-1	-	-	TRBJ1-6	TGTGCCAGCAGTGAAGCCTCTGAGGCCCCGAATTCACCCCTCCACTTT	CASSEASEAPNSPLHF
TRBV27	-	-	TRBJ2-7	TGTGCCAGCCGCCAGACAGGCCCCTACGAGCAGTACTTC	CASRQTGPYEQYF
TRBV10-3	TRBD2	-	TRBJ2-1	TGTGCCATCAGTGAGTATCGGACTAGCGGGGGCGATGAGCAGTTCTTC	CAISEYRTSGGDEQFF
TRBV6-5	-	once	TRBJ2-1	TGTGCCAGCAGTTACGGCGGGAACAATGAGCAGTTCTTC	CASSYGGNNEQFF
TRBV7-9	-	-	TRBJ1-2	TGTGCCAGCAGCTCAGGCTTCGGGGATCTTGGCTACACCTTC	CASSSGFGDLGYTF
TRBV5-4	-	-	TRBJ2-7	TGTGCCAGCAGCCCTCTAGACGGGGAGCAGTACTTC	CASSPLDGEQYF
TRBV27	-	-	TRBJ1-2	TGTGCCACCTTACATAGCGGCTACACCTTC	CATLHSGYTF
TRBV19	-	-	TRBJ1-3	TGTGCCAGTACCGCCCAGAGGACAGCCTCTGGAAACACCATATATTTT	CASTAQRTASGNTIYF
TRBV6-5	-	-	TRBJ1-5	TGTGCCAGCAGTACAGGGTCCCAGCCCCAGCATTTT	CASSTGSQPQHF
TRBV5-4	TRBD2	-	TRBJ2-1	TGTGCCAGCAGCCCGGGACTAGCGTCGAATGAGCAGTTCTTC	CASSPGLASNEQFF
TRBV5-8	-	-	TRBJ2-3	TGTGCCAGCAGCTTCCGGGTTCTTCTTAGCACAGATACGCAGTATTTT	CASSFRVLLSTDTQYF
TRBV5-1	-	-	TRBJ1-1	TGCGCCAGCAGCTTGGAGTTGGGGGCCGACACTGAAGCTTTCTTT	CASSLELGADTEAFF
TRBV24-1	TRBD2	-	TRBJ2-5	TGTGCCACGACTAGACGGGGGGGAGAGACCCAGTACTTC	CATTRRGGETQYF
TRBV28	TRBD1	-	TRBJ2-3	TGTGCCAGCAGTTTGCGGACAGGGGGCCAAGATACGCAGTATTTT	CASSLRTGGQDTQYF
TRBV30	TRBD1	once	TRBJ2-2	TGTGCCTGGAGTGGGACAGGAACCGGGGAGCTGTTTTTT	CAWSGTGTGELFF
TRBV6-5	-	-	TRBJ2-5	TGTGCCAGCAGTTACTGGGGAGAAGAGACCCAGTACTTC	CASSYWGEETQYF
TRBV11-2	TRBD1	-	TRBJ1-4	TGTGCCAGCAGCCGCCCGACAGGGAATGAAAAACTGTTTTTT	CASSRPTGNEKLFF
TRBV4-1	TRBD2	-	TRBJ2-7	TGCGCCAGCAGCCAAAAGGAGGGTGGCGGGGGGGCCTTAAGCTACGAGCAGTACTTC	CASSQKEGGGGALSYEQYF
TRBV18	-	-	TRBJ1-1	TGTGCCAGCTCTCTCCTTGACACTGAAGCTTTCTTT	CASSLLDTEAFF
TRBV28	TRBD2	-	TRBJ2-3	TGTGCCAGCAGTTTCTCCGGGACTAGCGGGGGGTCCACAGATACGCAGTATTTT	CASSFSGTSGGSTDTQYF
TRBV5-1	-	-	TRBJ1-6	TGCGCCAGCAGCTCGTGGGAGGGTGGATCGAATTCACCCCTCCACTTT	CASSSWEGGSNSPLHF
TRBV6-5	-	once	TRBJ1-1	TGTGCCAGCAGTTACTCGGGCCCAGGTAGACGGACTGAAGCTTTCTTT	CASSYSGPGRRTEAFF
TRBV2	-	few	TRBJ2-1	TGTGCCAGCCTTATCCGTCCCTACAATGAGCAGTTCTTC	CASLIRPYNEQFF
TRBV2	-	-	TRBJ1-2	TGTGCCAGCAGTGACGAGGGCGGGTATGGCTACACCTTC	CASSDEGGYGYTF
TRBV6-6	TRBD1	-	TRBJ1-5	TGTGCCAGCAGTTACCGACAGGGGTATCAGCCCCAGCATTTT	CASSYRQGYQPQHF
TRBV11-2	-	-	TRBJ2-2	TGTGCCAGCAGCTTAGATACTAGCCCCGGGGAGCTGTTTTTT	CASSLDTSPGELFF
TRBV10-2	-	-	TRBJ1-1	TGCGCCAGCACGGGAGTGAACACTGAAGCTTTCTTT	CASTGVNTEAFF
TRBV5-1	-	-	TRBJ2-5	TGCGCCAGCAGCGCCGGAGGGCGACAAGAGACCCAGTACTTC	CASSAGGRQETQYF
TRBV13	-	once	TRBJ2-1	TGTGCCAGCAGCTTAAGAGGGAACAATGAGCAGTTCTTC	CASSLRGNNEQFF
TRBV6-5	-	-	TRBJ2-7	TGTGCCGCAGGGGAAGGGAGCTCCTACGAGCAGTACTTC	CAAGEGSSYEQYF
TRBV18	-	-	TRBJ1-1	TGTGCCAGCTCACCAACAGTGAACACTGAAGCTTTCTTT	CASSPTVNTEAFF
TRBV19	TRBD1	-	TRBJ1-2	TGTGCCAGTAGTCGACAGGGGACTGGTGGCTACACCTTC	CASSRQGTGGYTF
TRBV30	TRBD2	-	TRBJ2-3	TGTGCCTGGAGTGCGATGACTAGCGGGGGATCGAATACGCAGTATTTT	CAWSAMTSGGSNTQYF
TRBV15	-	-	TRBJ2-5	TGTGCCACCAGCAGAGAGGGAACAGGGAACGGGGAGACCCAGTACTTC	CATSREGTGNGETQYF
TRBV30	-	-	TRBJ1-3	TGTGCCTGGCAGGGGATAGGCACCATATATTTT	CAWQGIGTIYF
TRBV21-1	-	-	TRBJ2-3	TGTGCCAGCAGCAAAGCGGCTCAGAAGAATACGCAGTATTTT	CASSKAAQKNTQYF
TRBV27	TRBD2	-	TRBJ2-1	TGTGCCAGCAGTCCTGATAGCGGGGGGGCCTACAATGAGCAGTTCTTC	CASSPDSGGAYNEQFF
TRBV2	-	-	TRBJ1-6	TGTGCCAGCAGTGAACAGGATAATTCACCCCTCCACTTT	CASSEQDNSPLHF
TRBV30	-	once	TRBJ2-1	TGTGCCTGGAGTGTAACTGCGGGAGAGCAGTTCTTC	CAWSVTAGEQFF
TRBV6-5	TRBD1	once	TRBJ1-1	TGTGCCAGCATGGACAGGTTGAACACTGAAGCTTTCTTT	CASMDRLNTEAFF
TRBV13	-	-	TRBJ2-1	TGTGCCAGCAGCTGGACCCCGGGAGTCAATGAGCAGTTCTTC	CASSWTPGVNEQFF
TRBV12-3/TRBV12-4	TRBD2	-	TRBJ2-2	TGTGCCAGCACCCTACTAGCGACCGGGGAGCTGTTTTTT	CASTLLATGELFF
TRBV4-1	TRBD1	-	TRBJ2-7	TGCGCCAGCAGCCAAGATCGGGACAGCTCCTACGAGCAGTACTTC	CASSQDRDSSYEQYF
TRBV6-2/TRBV6-3	TRBD1	few	TRBJ1-2	TGTGCCAGCAGTTACTCGATTGGACAGGGGGCGGATGGCTACACCTTC	CASSYSIGQGADGYTF
TRBV6-5	-	-	TRBJ1-2	TGTGCCAGCAGCGCGGAAGGTTGGACAACCTATGGCTACACCTTC	CASSAEGWTTYGYTF
TRBV29-1	TRBD1	-	TRBJ2-4	TGCAGCGTCAGTAGACAGGGTGGGGACATTCAGTACTTC	CSVSRQGGDIQYF
TRBV19	TRBD1	-	TRBJ2-6	TGTGCCAGTAGTGCTCGCCCCGGACAGGGCGGCTCTGGGGCCAACGTCCTGACTTTC	CASSARPGQGGSGANVLTF
TRBV9	TRBD2	-	TRBJ2-2	TGTGCCAGCAGCGAAAGCGGGGCGGACGCGAACACCGGGGAGCTGTTTTTT	CASSESGADANTGELFF
TRBV5-6	TRBD2	-	TRBJ2-1	TGTGCCAGCAGCTCGGGACTAGCGGGAGTCGGCAATGAGCAGTTCTTC	CASSSGLAGVGNEQFF
TRBV15	-	-	TRBJ1-5	TGTGCCACCAGCCAATCGGGGAGCAATCAGCCCCAGCATTTT	CATSQSGSNQPQHF
TRBV11-2	-	-	TRBJ1-1	TGTGCCAGCAGCCGCACCAGGGTGGGGAACACTGAAGCTTTCTTT	CASSRTRVGNTEAFF
TRBV6-1	TRBD1	-	TRBJ1-6	TGTGCCAGCAGTGAGGGACAGGGTGGTAATTCACCCCTCCACTTT	CASSEGQGGNSPLHF
TRBV5-8	-	-	TRBJ2-1	TGTGCCAGCAGCTTGGATGGGAGCGACCCCCAGCAGTTCTTC	CASSLDGSDPQQFF